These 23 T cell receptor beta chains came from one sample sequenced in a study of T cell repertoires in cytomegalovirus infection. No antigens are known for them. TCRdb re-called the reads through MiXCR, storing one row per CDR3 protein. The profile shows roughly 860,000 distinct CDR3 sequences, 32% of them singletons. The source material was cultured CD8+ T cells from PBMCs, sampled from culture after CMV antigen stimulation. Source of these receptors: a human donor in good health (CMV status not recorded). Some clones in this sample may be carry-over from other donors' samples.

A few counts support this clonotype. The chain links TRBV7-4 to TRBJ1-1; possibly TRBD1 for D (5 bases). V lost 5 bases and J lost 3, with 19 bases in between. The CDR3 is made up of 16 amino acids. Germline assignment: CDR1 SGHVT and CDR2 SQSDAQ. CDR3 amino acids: CASSTPAGGGHTEAFF. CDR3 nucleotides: TGTGCCAGCAGCACACCTGCTGGGGGGGGACACACTGAAGCTTTCTTT.

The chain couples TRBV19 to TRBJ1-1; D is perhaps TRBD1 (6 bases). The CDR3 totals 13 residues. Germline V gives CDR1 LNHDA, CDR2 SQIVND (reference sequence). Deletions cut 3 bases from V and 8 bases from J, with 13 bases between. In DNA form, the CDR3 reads TGTGCCAGTAGTATTCTTTCGGGGACAGAAGCTTTCTTT. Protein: CASSILSGTEAFF. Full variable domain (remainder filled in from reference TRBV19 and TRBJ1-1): DGGITQSPKYLFRKEGQNVTLSCEQNLNHDAMYWYRQDPGQGLRLIYYSQIVNDFQKGDIAEGYSVSREKKESFPLTVTSAQKNPTAFYLCASSILSGTEAFFGQGTRLTVV.

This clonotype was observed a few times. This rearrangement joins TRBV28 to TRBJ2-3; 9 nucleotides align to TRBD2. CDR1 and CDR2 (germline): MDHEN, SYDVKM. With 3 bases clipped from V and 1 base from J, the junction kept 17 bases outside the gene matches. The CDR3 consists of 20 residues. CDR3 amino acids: CASSFPQGSGGPLGTDTQYF. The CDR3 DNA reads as TGTGCCAGCAGTTTCCCTCAGGGGAGCGGGGGGCCTCTTGGCACAGATACGCAGTATTTT.

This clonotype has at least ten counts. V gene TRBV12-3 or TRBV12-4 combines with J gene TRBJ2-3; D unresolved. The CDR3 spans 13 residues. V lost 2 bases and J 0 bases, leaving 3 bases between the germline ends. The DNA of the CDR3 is TGTGCCAGCAGTTTAAAAAGCACAGATACGCAGTATTTT. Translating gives CASSLKSTDTQYF.

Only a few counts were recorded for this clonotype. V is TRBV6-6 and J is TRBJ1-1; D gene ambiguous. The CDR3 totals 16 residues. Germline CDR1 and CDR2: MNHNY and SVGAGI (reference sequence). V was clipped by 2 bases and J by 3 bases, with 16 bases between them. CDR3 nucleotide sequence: TGTGCCAGCAGTTACCCACCGGGGTTTAAAGACACTGAAGCTTTCTTT. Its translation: CASSYPPGFKDTEAFF.

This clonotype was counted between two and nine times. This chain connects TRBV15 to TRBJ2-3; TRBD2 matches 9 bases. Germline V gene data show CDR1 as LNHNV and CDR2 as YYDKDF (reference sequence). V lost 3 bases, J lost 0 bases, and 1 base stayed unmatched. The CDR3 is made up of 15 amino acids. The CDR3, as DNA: TGTGCCACCAGCAGGCTAGCGGGGAGCACAGATACGCAGTATTTT. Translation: CATSRLAGSTDTQYF. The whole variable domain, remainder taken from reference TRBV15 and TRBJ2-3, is DAMVIQNPRYQVTQFGKPVTLSCSQTLNHNVMYWYQQKSSQAPKLLFHYYDKDFNNEADTPDNFQSRRPNTSFCFLDIRSPGLGDTAMYLCATSRLAGSTDTQYFGPGTRLTVL.

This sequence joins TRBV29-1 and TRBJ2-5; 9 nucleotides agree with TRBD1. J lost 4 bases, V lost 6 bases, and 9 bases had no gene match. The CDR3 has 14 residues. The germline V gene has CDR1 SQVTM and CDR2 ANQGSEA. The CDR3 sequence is CSVGTGSRSETQYF. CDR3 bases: TGCAGCGTCGGGACAGGGTCGCGGTCAGAGACCCAGTACTTC.

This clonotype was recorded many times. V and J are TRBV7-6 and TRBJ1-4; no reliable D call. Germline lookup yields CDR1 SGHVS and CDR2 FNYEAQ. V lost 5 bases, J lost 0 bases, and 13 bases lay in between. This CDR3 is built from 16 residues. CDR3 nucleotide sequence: TGTGCCAGCAGCCGACGACACTACTCAACTAATGAAAAACTGTTTTTT. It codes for CASSRRHYSTNEKLFF.

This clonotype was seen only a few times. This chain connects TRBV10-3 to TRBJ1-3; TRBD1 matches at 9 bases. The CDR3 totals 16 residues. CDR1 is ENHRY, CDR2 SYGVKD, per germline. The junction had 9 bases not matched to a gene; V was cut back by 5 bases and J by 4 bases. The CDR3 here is CAISNRTGVSGNTIYF. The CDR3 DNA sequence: TGTGCCATCAGTAACCGGACAGGGGTTTCGGGAAACACCATATATTTT.

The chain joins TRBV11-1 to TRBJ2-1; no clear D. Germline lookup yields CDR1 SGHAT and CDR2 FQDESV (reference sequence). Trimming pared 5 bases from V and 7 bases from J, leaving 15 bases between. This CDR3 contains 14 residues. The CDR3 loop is CASSPEYPHNEQFF. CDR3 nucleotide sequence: TGTGCCAGCAGCCCCGAATACCCCCATAATGAGCAGTTCTTC.

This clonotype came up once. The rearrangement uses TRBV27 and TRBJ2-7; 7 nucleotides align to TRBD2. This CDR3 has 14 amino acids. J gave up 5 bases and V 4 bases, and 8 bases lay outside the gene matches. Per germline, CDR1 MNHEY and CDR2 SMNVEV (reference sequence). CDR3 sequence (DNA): TGTGCCAGCAGTTGGGAGGGCCGGAGCCACGAGCAGTACTTC. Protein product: CASSWEGRSHEQYF.

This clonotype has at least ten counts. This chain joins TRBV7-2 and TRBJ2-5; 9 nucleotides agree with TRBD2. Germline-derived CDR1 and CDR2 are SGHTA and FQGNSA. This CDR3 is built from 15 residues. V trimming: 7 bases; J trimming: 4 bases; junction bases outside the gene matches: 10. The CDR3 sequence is CASTKAGGGGETQYF. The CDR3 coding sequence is TGTGCCAGCACCAAGGCTGGCGGGGGGGGAGAGACCCAGTACTTC.

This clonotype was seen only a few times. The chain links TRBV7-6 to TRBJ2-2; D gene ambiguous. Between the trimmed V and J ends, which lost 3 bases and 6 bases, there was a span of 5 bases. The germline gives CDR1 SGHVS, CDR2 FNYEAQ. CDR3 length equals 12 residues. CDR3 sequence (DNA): TGTGCCAGCAGCTTTAGTTCCGGGGAGCTGTTTTTT. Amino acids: CASSFSSGELFF.

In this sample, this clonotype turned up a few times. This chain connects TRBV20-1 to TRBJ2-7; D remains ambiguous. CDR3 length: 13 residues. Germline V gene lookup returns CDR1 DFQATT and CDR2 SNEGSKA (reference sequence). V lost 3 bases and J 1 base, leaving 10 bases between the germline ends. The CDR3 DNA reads TGCAGTGCTAGGGCAGGTACATCCTACGAGCAGTACTTC. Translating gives CSARAGTSYEQYF.

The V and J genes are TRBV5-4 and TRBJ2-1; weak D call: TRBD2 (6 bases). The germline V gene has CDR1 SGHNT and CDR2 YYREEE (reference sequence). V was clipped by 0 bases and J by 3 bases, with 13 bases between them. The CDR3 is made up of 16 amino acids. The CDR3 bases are TGTGCCAGCAGCTTGGCAGCGGGTGAAGTCTACAATGAGCAGTTCTTC. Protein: CASSLAAGEVYNEQFF.

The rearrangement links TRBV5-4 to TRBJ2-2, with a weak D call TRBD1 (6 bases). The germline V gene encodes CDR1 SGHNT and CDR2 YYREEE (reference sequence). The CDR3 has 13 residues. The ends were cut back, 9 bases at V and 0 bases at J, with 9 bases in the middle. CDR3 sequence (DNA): TGTGCCACCGGGACATCGAACACCGGGGAGCTGTTTTTT. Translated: CATGTSNTGELFF.

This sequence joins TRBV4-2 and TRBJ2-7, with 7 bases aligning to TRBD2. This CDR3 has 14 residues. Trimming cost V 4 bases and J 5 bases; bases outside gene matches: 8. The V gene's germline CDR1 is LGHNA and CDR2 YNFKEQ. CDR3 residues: CASSPERGQNEQYF. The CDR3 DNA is TGTGCCAGCAGCCCGGAGCGGGGTCAGAACGAGCAGTACTTC.

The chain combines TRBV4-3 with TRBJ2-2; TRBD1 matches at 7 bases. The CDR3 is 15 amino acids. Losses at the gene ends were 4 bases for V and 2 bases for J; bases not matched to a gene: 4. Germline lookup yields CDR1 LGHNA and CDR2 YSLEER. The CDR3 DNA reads TGCGCCAGCAGCCCCGACAGGGTCAACACCGGGGAGCTGTTTTTT. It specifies CASSPDRVNTGELFF.

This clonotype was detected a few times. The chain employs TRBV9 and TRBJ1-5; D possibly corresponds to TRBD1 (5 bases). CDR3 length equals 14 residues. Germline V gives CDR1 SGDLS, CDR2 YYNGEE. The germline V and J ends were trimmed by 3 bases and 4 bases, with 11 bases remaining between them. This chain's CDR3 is CASSAGPLNQPQHF. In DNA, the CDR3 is TGTGCCAGCAGCGCGGGACCACTAAATCAGCCCCAGCATTTT. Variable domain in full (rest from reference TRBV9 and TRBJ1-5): DSGVTQTPKHLITATGQRVTLRCSPRSGDLSVYWYQQSLDQGLQFLIQYYNGEERAKGNILERFSAQQFPDLHSELNLSSLELGDSALYFCASSAGPLNQPQHFGDGTRLSIL.

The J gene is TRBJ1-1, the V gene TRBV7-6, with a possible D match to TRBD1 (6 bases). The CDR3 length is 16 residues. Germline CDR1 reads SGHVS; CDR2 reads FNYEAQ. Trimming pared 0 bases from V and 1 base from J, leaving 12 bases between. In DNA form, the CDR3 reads TGTGCCAGCAGCTTAGCGGGGGGGCAAGCGAACACTGAAGCTTTCTTT. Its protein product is CASSLAGGQANTEAFF. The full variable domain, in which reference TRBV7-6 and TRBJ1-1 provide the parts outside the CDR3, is GAGVSQSPRYKVTKRGQDVALRCDPISGHVSLYWYRQALGQGPEFLTYFNYEAQQDKSGLPNDRFSAERPEGSISTLTIQRTEQRDSAMYRCASSLAGGQANTEAFFGQGTRLTVV.

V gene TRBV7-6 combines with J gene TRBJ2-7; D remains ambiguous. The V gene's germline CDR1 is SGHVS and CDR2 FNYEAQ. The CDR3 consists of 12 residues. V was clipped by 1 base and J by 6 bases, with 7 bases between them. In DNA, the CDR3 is TGTGCCAGCAGCTTAGGGCAGCTCGAGCAGTACTTC. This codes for CASSLGQLEQYF.

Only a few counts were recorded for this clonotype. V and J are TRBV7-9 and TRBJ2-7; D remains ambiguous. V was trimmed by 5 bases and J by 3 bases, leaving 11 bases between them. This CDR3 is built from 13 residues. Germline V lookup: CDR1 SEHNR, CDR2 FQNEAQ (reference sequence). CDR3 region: CASSGRHFYEQYV. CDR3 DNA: TGTGCCAGCAGCGGACGACATTTCTACGAGCAGTACGTC.

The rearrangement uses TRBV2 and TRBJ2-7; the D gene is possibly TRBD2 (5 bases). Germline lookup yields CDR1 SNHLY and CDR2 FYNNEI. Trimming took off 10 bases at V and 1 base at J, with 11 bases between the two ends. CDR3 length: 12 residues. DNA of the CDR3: TGTGCCACGGAGGCTGCTTCCTACGAGCAGTACTTC. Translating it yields CATEAASYEQYF.